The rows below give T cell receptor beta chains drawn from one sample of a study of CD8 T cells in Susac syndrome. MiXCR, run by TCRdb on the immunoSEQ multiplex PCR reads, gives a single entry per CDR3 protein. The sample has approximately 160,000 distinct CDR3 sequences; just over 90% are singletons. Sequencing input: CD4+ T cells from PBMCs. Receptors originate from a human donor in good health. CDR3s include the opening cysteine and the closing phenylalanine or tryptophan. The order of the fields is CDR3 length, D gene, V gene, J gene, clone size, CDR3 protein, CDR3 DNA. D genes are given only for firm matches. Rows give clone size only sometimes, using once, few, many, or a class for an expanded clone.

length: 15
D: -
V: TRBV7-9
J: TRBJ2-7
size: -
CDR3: CASSYPRGLPYEQYF
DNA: TGTGCCAGCAGCTACCCCCGGGGGTTACCCTACGAGCAGTACTTC

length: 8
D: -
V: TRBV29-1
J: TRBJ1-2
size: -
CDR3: CSARGYTF
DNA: TGCAGCGCCCGCGGCTACACCTTC

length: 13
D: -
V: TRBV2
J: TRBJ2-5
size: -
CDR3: CASSEPNQETQYF
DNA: TGTGCCAGCAGTGAACCAAATCAAGAGACCCAGTACTTC

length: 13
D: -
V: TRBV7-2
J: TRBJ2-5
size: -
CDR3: CASSLRGPETQYF
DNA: TGTGCCAGCAGCCTCCGGGGTCCAGAGACCCAGTACTTC

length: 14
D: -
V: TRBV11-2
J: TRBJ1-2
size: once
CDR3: CASSRGAPTYGYTF
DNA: TGTGCCAGCAGCCGCGGGGCTCCGACCTATGGCTACACCTTC

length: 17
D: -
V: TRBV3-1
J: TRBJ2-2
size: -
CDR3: CASASVGIAANTGELFF
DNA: TGTGCCAGCGCTTCGGTCGGAATAGCCGCGAACACCGGGGAGCTGTTTTTT

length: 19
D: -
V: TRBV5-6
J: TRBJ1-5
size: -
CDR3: CASSSSGLGLGYSNQPQHF
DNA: TGTGCCAGCAGCTCGTCTGGATTGGGGTTGGGCTATAGCAATCAGCCCCAGCATTTT

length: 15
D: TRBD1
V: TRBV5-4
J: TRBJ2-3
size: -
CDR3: CASSLRDRGTDTQYF
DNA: TGTGCCAGCAGCCTCCGGGACAGGGGCACAGATACGCAGTATTTT

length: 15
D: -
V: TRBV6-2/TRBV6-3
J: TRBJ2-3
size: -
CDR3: CATLRARPSTDTQYF
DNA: TGTGCCACCCTGAGGGCTAGGCCTAGCACAGATACGCAGTATTTT

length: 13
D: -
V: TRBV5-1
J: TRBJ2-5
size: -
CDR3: CASSLEGDATQYF
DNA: TGCGCCAGCAGCTTGGAAGGGGATGCGACCCAGTACTTC

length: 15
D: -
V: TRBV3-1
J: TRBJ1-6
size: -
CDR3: CASSPHQADGDTLHF
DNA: TGTGCCAGCAGCCCTCACCAGGCGGACGGTGATACCCTCCACTTT

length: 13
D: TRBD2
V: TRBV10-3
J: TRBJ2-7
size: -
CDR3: CAISERGGREQYF
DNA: TGTGCCATCAGTGAGAGGGGAGGGCGGGAGCAGTACTTC

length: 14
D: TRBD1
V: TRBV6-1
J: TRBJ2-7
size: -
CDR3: CASSKQGTAYEQYF
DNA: TGTGCCAGCAGTAAACAGGGGACGGCCTACGAGCAGTACTTC

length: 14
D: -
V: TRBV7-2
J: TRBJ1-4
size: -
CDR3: CASSYNRHNEKLFF
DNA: TGTGCCAGCAGCTATAACAGGCATAATGAAAAACTGTTTTTT

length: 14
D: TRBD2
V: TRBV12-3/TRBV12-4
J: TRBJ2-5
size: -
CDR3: CASSLIAGDETQYF
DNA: TGTGCCAGCAGTTTAATAGCGGGGGATGAGACCCAGTACTTC

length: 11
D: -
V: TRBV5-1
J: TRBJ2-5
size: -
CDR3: CASKDQETQYF
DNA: TGCGCCAGTAAAGACCAAGAGACCCAGTACTTC

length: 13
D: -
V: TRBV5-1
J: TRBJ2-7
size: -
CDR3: CASSPSQGGEQYF
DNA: TGCGCCAGCAGCCCCTCTCAGGGGGGCGAGCAGTACTTC

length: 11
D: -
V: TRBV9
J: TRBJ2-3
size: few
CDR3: CASSVGDTQYF
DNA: TGTGCCAGCAGCGTGGGGGATACGCAGTATTTT